The clone carrying this T cell receptor beta chain was counted a few times. These data are taken from a study of blood T cell repertoires in COVID-19. About the study: Donors in the United States, Italy and Spain gave samples during acute or convalescent COVID-19.

Germline V gives CDR1 SGHAT, CDR2 FQNNGV. The CDR3 spans 14 residues. Trimming cost V 6 bases and J 8 bases, with 14 bases left between them. Measured with immunoSEQ multiplex PCR; TCRdb has only the in-frame clones, and not every one. This table has roughly 28,000 clones, approximately 90% appearing once. The sample comprised peripheral blood. The source is a human donor in a cohort sampled during active COVID-19. This chain connects TRBV11-2 to TRBJ1-6, with D maybe TRBD1 (6 bases). CDR3 region: CASRPGVRDSPLHF. The DNA of the CDR3 is TGTGCCAGCAGACCAGGGGTCCGGGATTCACCCCTCCACTTT.